The clone carrying this T cell receptor beta chain turned up a few times. This sample is drawn from a study of T cells in Graves' hyperthyroidism and ophthalmopathy. RNA transcripts gave rise to amplified TCR beta CDR3 regions. First-round RT-PCR with HTBI primers amplified the TCR CDR3 region. TCRdb re-called the multiplex PCR reads through MiXCR, storing one row per CDR3 protein. The sample lists approximately 560,000 distinct CDR3 sequences; approximately 14% were seen once. CDR1 and CDR2 (germline): SGHAT, FQNNGV. V lost 0 bases to trimming and J lost 8 bases, with 14 bases between them. The CDR3 totals 15 residues.

The receptor was isolated from a woman in her thirties with Graves' hyperthyroidism. Input material: blood. The rearrangement uses TRBV11-2 and TRBJ2-1; no firm D call. This chain's CDR3 is CASSLEVKELDEQFF. The DNA for the CDR3 is TGTGCCAGCAGCTTAGAGGTGAAGGAGTTGGATGAGCAGTTCTTC.